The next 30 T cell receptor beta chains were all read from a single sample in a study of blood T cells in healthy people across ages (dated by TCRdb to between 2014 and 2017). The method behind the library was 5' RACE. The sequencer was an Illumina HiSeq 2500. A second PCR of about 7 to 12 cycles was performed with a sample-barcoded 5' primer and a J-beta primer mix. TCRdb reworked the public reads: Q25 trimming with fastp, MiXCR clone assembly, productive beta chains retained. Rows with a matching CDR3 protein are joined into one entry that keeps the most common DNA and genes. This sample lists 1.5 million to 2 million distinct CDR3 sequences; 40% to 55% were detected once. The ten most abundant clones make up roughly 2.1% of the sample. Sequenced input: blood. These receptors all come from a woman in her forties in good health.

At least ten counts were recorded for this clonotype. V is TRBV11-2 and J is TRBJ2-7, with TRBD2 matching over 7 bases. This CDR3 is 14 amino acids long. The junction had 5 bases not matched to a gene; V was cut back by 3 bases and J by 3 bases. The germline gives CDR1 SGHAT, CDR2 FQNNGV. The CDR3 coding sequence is TGTGCCAGCAGCTTTTCAGTAGCGGGCTACGAGCAGTACTTC. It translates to CASSFSVAGYEQYF.

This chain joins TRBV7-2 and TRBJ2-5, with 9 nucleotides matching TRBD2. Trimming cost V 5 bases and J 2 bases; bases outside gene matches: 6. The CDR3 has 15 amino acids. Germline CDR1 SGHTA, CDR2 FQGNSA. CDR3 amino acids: CASSALAGVQETQYF. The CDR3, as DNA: TGTGCCAGCAGCGCACTAGCGGGCGTTCAAGAGACCCAGTACTTC.

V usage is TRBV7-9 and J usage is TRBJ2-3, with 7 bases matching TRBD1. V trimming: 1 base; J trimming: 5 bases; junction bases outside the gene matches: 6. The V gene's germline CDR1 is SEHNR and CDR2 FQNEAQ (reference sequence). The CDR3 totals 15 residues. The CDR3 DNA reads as TGTGCCAGCAGCTTAGTAGCGACAGGGCGAGATACGCAGTATTTT. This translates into CASSLVATGRDTQYF.

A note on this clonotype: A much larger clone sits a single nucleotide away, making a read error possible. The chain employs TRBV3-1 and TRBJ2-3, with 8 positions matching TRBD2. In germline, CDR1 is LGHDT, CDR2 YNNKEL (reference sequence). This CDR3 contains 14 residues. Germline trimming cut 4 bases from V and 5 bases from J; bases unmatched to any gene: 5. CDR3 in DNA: TGTGCCAGCAGCCGAGGGACTAGTCTAGATACGCAGTATTTT. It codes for CASSRGTSLDTQYF.

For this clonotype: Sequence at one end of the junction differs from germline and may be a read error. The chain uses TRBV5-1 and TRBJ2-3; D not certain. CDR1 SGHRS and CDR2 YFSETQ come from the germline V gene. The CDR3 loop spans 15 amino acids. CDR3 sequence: CASSFRVKGTDTQDF. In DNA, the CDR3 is TGCGCCAGCAGCTTCCGGGTCAAAGGCACAGATACGCAGGATTTT. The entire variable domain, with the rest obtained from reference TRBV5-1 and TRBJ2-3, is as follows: KAGVTQTPRYLIKTRGQQVTLSCSPISGHRSVSWYQQTPGQGLQFLFEYFSETQRNKGNFPGRFSGRQFSNSRSEMNVSTLELGDSALYLCASSFRVKGTDTQDFGPGTRLTVL.

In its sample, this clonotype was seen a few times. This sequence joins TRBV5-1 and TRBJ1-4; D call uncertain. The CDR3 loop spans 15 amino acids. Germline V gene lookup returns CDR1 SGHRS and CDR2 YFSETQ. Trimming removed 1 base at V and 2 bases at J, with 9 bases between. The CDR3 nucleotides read TGCGCCAGCAGCTTGTGGGGAGCGACTAATGAAAAACTGTTTTTT. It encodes CASSLWGATNEKLFF.

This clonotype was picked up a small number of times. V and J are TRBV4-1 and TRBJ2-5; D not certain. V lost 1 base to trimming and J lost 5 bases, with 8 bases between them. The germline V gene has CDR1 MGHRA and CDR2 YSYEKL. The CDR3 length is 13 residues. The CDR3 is CASSQGGYETQYF. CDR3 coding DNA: TGCGCCAGCAGCCAAGGGGGTTATGAGACCCAGTACTTC.

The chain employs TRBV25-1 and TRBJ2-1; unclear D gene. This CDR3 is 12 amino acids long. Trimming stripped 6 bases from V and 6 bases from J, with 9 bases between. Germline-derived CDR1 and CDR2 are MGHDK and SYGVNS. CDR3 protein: CASRSSSNEQFF. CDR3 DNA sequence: TGTGCCAGCAGGAGCTCAAGCAATGAGCAGTTCTTC.

The CDR3 DNA reads as TGCGCCAGCAGCCCCGGACTAGACGGGACCCAGTACTTC. Protein: CASSPGLDGTQYF. The V gene is TRBV5-1, the J gene TRBJ2-5; TRBD2 matches 7 bases. Germline CDR1 and CDR2: SGHRS and YFSETQ. V trimming: 4 bases; J trimming: 7 bases; junction bases outside the gene matches: 7. The CDR3 totals 13 residues.

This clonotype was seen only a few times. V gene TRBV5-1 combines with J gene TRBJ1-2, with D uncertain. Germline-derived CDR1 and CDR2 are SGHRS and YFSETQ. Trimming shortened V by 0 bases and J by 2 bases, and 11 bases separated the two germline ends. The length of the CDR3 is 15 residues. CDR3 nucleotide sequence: TGCGCCAGCAGCTTGGGCAGCACAACCAACTATGGCTACACCTTC. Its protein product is CASSLGSTTNYGYTF.

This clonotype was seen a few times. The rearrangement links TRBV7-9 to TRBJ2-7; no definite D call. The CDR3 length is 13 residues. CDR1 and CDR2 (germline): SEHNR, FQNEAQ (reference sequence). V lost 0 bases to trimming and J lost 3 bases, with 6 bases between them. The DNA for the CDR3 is TGTGCCAGCAGCTTAGCGATGAACTACGAGCAGTACTTC. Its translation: CASSLAMNYEQYF.

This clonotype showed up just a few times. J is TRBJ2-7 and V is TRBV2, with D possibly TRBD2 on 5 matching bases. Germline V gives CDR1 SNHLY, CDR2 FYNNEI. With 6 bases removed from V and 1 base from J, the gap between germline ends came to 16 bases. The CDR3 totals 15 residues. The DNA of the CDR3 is TGTGCCAGCAGCACTCCCGGGGTAGGGTCCTACGAGCAGTACTTC. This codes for CASSTPGVGSYEQYF.

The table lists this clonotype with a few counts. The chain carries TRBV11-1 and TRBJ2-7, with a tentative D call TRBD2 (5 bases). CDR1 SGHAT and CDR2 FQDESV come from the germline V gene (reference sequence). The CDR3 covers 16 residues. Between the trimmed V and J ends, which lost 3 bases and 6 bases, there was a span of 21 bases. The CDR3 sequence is CASSFLRGYQSVEQYF. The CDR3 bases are TGTGCCAGCAGCTTCCTCCGGGGATACCAATCGGTCGAGCAGTACTTC.

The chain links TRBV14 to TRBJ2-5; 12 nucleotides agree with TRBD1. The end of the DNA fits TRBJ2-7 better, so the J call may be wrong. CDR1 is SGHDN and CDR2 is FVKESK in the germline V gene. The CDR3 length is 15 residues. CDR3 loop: CASSLPGTGGFEQYF. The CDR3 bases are TGTGCCAGCAGCCTACCCGGGACAGGGGGCTTCGAGCAGTACTTC.

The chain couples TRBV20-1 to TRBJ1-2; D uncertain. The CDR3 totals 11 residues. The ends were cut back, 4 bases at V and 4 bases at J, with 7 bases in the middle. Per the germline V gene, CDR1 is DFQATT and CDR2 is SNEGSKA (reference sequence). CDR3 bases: TGCAGTGCTATTCACACCTATGGCTACACCTTC. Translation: CSAIHTYGYTF.

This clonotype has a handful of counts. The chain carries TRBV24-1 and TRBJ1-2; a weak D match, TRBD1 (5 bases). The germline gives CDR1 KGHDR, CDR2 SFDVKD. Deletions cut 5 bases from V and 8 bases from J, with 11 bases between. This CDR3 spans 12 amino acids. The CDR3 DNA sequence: TGTGCCACCAGTGGACAGCCTGAAGGCTACACCTTC. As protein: CATSGQPEGYTF.

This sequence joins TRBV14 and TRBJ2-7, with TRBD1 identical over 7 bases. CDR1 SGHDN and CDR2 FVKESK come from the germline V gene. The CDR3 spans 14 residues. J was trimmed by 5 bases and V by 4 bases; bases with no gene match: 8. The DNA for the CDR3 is TGTGCCAGCAGCCCCCTCCGACAGGGTAACGAGCAGTACTTC. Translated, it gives CASSPLRQGNEQYF.

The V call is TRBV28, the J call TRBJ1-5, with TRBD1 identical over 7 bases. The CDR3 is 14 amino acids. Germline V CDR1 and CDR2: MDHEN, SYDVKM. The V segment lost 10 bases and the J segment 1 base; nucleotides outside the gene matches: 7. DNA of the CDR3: TGTGCCATCAACAGGGGTGCGAGCAATCAGCCCCAGCATTTT. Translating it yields CAINRGASNQPQHF.

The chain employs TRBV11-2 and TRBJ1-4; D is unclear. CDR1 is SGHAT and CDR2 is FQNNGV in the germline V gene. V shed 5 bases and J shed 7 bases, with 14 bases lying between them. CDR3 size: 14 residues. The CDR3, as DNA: TGTGCCAGCAGCCTGTCCGATGAAACTGAAAAACTGTTTTTT. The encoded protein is CASSLSDETEKLFF.

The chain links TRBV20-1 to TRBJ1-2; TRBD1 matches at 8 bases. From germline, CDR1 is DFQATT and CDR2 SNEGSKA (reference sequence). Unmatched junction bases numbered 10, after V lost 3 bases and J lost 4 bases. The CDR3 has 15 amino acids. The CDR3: CSARATGTGLYGYTF. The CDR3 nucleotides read TGCAGTGCTAGGGCTACAGGGACAGGCCTCTATGGCTACACCTTC.

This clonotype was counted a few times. The CDR3 DNA follows: TGTGCCAGCAGCCAAGAGGGTCCAGGGACTAACTATGGCTACACCTTC. It specifies CASSQEGPGTNYGYTF. The chain has TRBV4-2 and TRBJ1-2, with D possibly being TRBD1 (5 bases). V lost 0 bases, J lost 0 bases, and 11 bases lay in between. The germline V gene has CDR1 LGHNA and CDR2 YNFKEQ. This CDR3 is 16 amino acids long.

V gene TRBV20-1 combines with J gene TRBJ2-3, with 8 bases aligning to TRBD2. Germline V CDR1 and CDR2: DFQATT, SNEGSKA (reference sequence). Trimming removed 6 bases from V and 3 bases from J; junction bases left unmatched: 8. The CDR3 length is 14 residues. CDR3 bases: TGCAGTGCCGGGGGGGCCGGGAGAACAGATACGCAGTATTTT. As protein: CSAGGAGRTDTQYF.

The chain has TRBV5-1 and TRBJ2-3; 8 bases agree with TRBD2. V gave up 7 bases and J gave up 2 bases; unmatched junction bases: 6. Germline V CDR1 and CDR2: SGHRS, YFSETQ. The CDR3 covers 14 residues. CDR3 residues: CASGRGADTDTQYF. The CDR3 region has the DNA TGCGCCAGCGGGCGGGGGGCCGACACAGATACGCAGTATTTT.

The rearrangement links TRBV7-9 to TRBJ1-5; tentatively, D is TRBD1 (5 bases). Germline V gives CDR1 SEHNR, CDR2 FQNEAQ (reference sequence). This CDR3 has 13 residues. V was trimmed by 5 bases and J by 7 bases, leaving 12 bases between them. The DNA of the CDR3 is TGTGCCAGCAGCGCACTCGGGACCCAGCCCCAGCATTTT. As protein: CASSALGTQPQHF.

CDR3 DNA sequence: TGTGCCAGCAGCGAGACAGGGGACTACAATGAGCAGTTCTTC. It translates to CASSETGDYNEQFF. The chain has TRBV7-3 and TRBJ2-1; 8 nucleotides line up with TRBD1. Trimming cost V 5 bases and J 3 bases; bases outside gene matches: 3. The CDR3 has 14 amino acids. CDR1 is SGHTA, CDR2 FQGTGA, per germline.

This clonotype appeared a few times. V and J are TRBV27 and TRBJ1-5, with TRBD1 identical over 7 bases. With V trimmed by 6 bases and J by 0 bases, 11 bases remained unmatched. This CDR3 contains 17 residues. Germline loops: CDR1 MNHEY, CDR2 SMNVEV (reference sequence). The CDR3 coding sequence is TGTGCCAGCAGATTCAACCGTCAGGGGGATAGCAATCAGCCCCAGCATTTT. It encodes CASRFNRQGDSNQPQHF.

This CDR3 reads CASSFDRAVGVYTF. In DNA form, the CDR3 reads TGTGCCAGCAGCTTTGACAGGGCAGTTGGGGTATACACCTTC. The chain uses TRBV5-4 and TRBJ1-2; 7 bases map to TRBD1. The CDR3 totals 14 residues. The germline CDR1 and CDR2 sequences are SGHNT and YYREEE (reference sequence). V dropped 2 bases and J dropped 11; count of bases not matched to a gene: 12.

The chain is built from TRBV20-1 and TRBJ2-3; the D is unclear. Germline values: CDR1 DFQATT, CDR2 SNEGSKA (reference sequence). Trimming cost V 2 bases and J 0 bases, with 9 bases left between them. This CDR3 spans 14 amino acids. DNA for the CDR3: TGCAGTGCTAGATTGACGGTCAGCACAGATACGCAGTATTTT. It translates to CSARLTVSTDTQYF.

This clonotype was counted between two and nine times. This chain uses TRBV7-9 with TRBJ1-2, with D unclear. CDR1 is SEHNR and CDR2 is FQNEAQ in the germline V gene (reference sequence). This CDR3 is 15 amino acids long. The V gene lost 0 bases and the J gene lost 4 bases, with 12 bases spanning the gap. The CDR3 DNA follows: TGTGCCAGCAGCTTAGCGCCCCTGGAGGGCTATGGCTACACCTTC. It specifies CASSLAPLEGYGYTF.

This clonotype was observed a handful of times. For the CDR3, the DNA is TGCAGTGCTAAACCCCCCTGGGGAACAATTGGCGAGCAGTACTTC. This sequence encodes CSAKPPWGTIGEQYF. J is TRBJ2-7 and V is TRBV20-1; D unclear. The CDR3 length is 15 residues. Trimming stripped 4 bases from V and 6 bases from J, with 22 bases between. From germline, CDR1 is DFQATT and CDR2 SNEGSKA (reference sequence).